Presented here are 19 T cell receptor beta chains from one specimen sequenced in a study of blood T cells in healthy people across ages. For the second PCR, which ran for roughly 6 to 11 cycles, a sample-barcoded 5' primer and a J-beta primer mix were used. TCRdb redid the calling of the 5' RACE reads with MiXCR, one entry per CDR3 protein. The sample includes about 1.1 million distinct CDR3 sequences, roughly two fifths of them seen just once. The material sequenced was blood. Source of these receptors: a man between 18 and 35 years old in good health.

CDR3 amino acids: CAINPGTNTGELFF. Written as DNA, the CDR3 is TGTGCCATCAATCCGGGGACGAACACCGGGGAGCTGTTTTTT. This chain links TRBV10-3 with TRBJ2-2, with a weak D call TRBD2 (5 bases). Germline assignment: CDR1 ENHRY and CDR2 SYGVKD. With 7 bases removed from V and 0 bases from J, the gap between germline ends came to 9 bases. This CDR3 has 14 amino acids.

The rearrangement links TRBV19 to TRBJ1-2; a weak D match, TRBD1 (6 bases). Germline lookup yields CDR1 LNHDA and CDR2 SQIVND (reference sequence). V lost 1 base and J lost 2, with 11 bases in between. The CDR3 runs to 15 residues. DNA of the CDR3: TGTGCCAGTAGTATAGGGGCAGGGGAAAACTATGGCTACACCTTC. This gives the protein CASSIGAGENYGYTF.

This clonotype was observed a handful of times. The V gene is TRBV20-1, the J gene TRBJ1-5; 7 nucleotides agree with TRBD1. Germline lookup yields CDR1 DFQATT and CDR2 SNEGSKA (reference sequence). The CDR3 length is 13 residues. V shed 3 bases, J shed 7 bases, and the junction held 6 bases outside the gene matches. The CDR3 region has the DNA TGCAGTGCTAGCGAGGGGGCCGGGCAGCCCCAGCATTTT. Amino acids: CSASEGAGQPQHF.

At least ten counts were recorded for this clonotype. CDR3 sequence (DNA): TGTGCCAGCAGCTTGGGTCGACTAGCGGATAGCACAGATACGCAGTATTTT. This sequence encodes CASSLGRLADSTDTQYF. The chain combines TRBV5-5 with TRBJ2-3; 9 bases agree with TRBD2. The trim removed 0 bases at V and 0 bases at J, leaving 5 bases unmatched. CDR1 and CDR2 from the germline V gene are SGHKS and YYEKEE (reference sequence). The CDR3 runs 17 residues.

The V and J genes are TRBV14 and TRBJ2-3, with D possibly being TRBD2 (7 bases). Germline lookup yields CDR1 SGHDN and CDR2 FVKESK. The CDR3 length is 16 residues. The ends were cut back, 1 base at V and 1 base at J, with 12 bases in the middle. The CDR3, as DNA: TGTGCCAGCAGCCAAGTAGGGCGGGGGCGCACAGATACGCAGTATTTT. This gives the protein CASSQVGRGRTDTQYF. Based on the CDR3 plus reference TRBV14 and TRBJ2-3, the full variable domain is EAGVTQFPSHSVIEKGQTVTLRCDPISGHDNLYWYRRVMGKEIKFLLHFVKESKQDESGMPNNRFLAERTGGTYSTLKVQPAELEDSGVYFCASSQVGRGRTDTQYFGPGTRLTVL.

The V and J genes are TRBV14 and TRBJ2-1, with 7 bases matching TRBD2. CDR1 is SGHDN and CDR2 is FVKESK in the germline V gene. The CDR3 length is 17 residues. The ends lost 1 base at V and 3 bases at J; junction bases unmatched: 9. The CDR3 DNA follows: TGTGCCAGCAGCCAAGCCCCCACGCGGGGGTACTACAATGAGCAGTTCTTC. This encodes CASSQAPTRGYYNEQFF.

This rearrangement joins TRBV3-1 to TRBJ1-5, with 7 bases fitting TRBD1. CDR3 length: 17 residues. The V and J ends lost 0 bases and 2 bases, in that order; junction bases with no gene match: 7. The V gene's germline CDR1 is LGHDT and CDR2 YNNKEL (reference sequence). CDR3 coding DNA: TGTGCCAGCAGCCAAGATGGGGAGGGGGCTCGCAATCAGCCCCAGCATTTT. Protein sequence: CASSQDGEGARNQPQHF. Filled out from reference TRBV3-1 and TRBJ1-5, the complete variable domain reads DTAVSQTPKYLVTQMGNDKSIKCEQNLGHDTMYWYKQDSKKFLKIMFSYNNKELIINETVPNRFSPKSPDKAHLNLHINSLELGDSAVYFCASSQDGEGARNQPQHFGDGTRLSIL.

There are a few counts of this clonotype. The V call is TRBV6-2 or TRBV6-3, the J call TRBJ1-1; 7 nucleotides agree with TRBD1. Germline V gene data show CDR1 as MNHEY and CDR2 as SVGEGT. CDR3 size: 14 residues. Trimming at V came to 7 bases and at J to 1 base, leaving 6 bases not matched to a gene. The CDR3 reads CASIKGTENTEAFF. CDR3 sequence (DNA): TGTGCCAGCATCAAGGGGACAGAGAACACTGAAGCTTTCTTT.

The chain uses TRBV6-1 and TRBJ2-5; 7 nucleotides align to TRBD2. Germline V lookup: CDR1 MNHNS, CDR2 SASEGT. The CDR3 has 12 amino acids. After removal of 8 bases from V and 11 bases from J, the junction contained 11 bases not matched to a gene. The CDR3 coding sequence is TGTGCCAGCGGGGGGGACTTTCCTGAGCAGTACTTC. This encodes CASGGDFPEQYF.

J is TRBJ2-3 and V is TRBV4-2; 10 bases line up with TRBD2. The length of the CDR3 is 17 residues. Germline V CDR1 and CDR2: LGHNA, YNFKEQ. Trimming removed 0 bases from V and 5 bases from J; junction bases left unmatched: 8. The CDR3 spells CASSQDLSGGAIDTQYF. The CDR3 DNA follows: TGTGCCAGCAGCCAAGATCTAAGCGGGGGGGCCATAGATACGCAGTATTTT.

Only a few counts were recorded for this clonotype. The V and J genes are TRBV6-1 and TRBJ2-4; 7 bases are shared with TRBD2. The CDR3 has 14 residues. The ends lost 6 bases at V and 6 bases at J; junction bases unmatched: 8. The germline CDR1 and CDR2 sequences are MNHNS and SASEGT. The CDR3 DNA follows: TGTGCCAGCAGGCGGGAGCAGGTGGGAAACATTCAGTACTTC. It specifies CASRREQVGNIQYF.

This clonotype came up once. V is TRBV20-1 and J is TRBJ1-1, with a weak D call TRBD1 (5 bases). The V end lost 3 bases, the J end lost 1 base, and 12 bases lay between the germline ends. The CDR3 is 14 residues long. The germline CDR1 and CDR2 sequences are DFQATT and SNEGSKA (reference sequence). CDR3 residues: CSASGDRQNTEAFF. Here the CDR3 DNA reads TGCAGTGCTAGTGGGGACCGTCAGAACACTGAAGCTTTCTTT.

V and J are TRBV6-1 and TRBJ1-2; the D gene is possibly TRBD1 (6 bases). The V end lost 6 bases, the J end lost 2 bases, and 13 bases lay between the germline ends. Germline assignment: CDR1 MNHNS and CDR2 SASEGT. CDR3 length: 14 residues. The CDR3 DNA is TGTGCCAGCAGAATCGTCCAGGGGAACTATGGCTACACCTTC. Encoded protein: CASRIVQGNYGYTF.

The sample holds a few counts of this clonotype. This chain links TRBV6-1 with TRBJ2-5; D is uncertain. Per the germline V gene, CDR1 is MNHNS and CDR2 is SASEGT. The ends were cut back, 2 bases at V and 4 bases at J, with 5 bases in the middle. The CDR3 covers 12 residues. CDR3 bases: TGTGCCAGCAGTGAACAGCGAGAGACCCAGTACTTC. Translated, it gives CASSEQRETQYF.

V and J are TRBV20-1 and TRBJ2-2; TRBD2 agrees at 7 bases. This CDR3 is 17 amino acids long. J lost 2 bases, V lost 1 base, and 10 bases had no gene match. Looked up from germline, CDR1 is DFQATT and CDR2 is SNEGSKA (reference sequence). The CDR3 DNA reads TGCAGTGCTAGAGGCTGGGGGGGACGGGGTAACACCGGGGAGCTGTTTTTT. It codes for CSARGWGGRGNTGELFF.

The chain has TRBV29-1 and TRBJ2-1; the D gene could be TRBD1 or TRBD2 (6 bases each). The ends were cut back, 7 bases at V and 8 bases at J, with 12 bases in the middle. CDR3 length: 11 residues. Germline V CDR1 and CDR2: SQVTM, ANQGSEA. The CDR3: CSGRGPDEQFF. As DNA, the CDR3 is TGCAGCGGACGGGGGCCGGATGAGCAGTTCTTC.

The genes are TRBV6-1 and TRBJ1-5; TRBD1 agrees at 9 bases. This CDR3 comprises 14 residues. Trimming cost V 6 bases and J 4 bases; bases outside gene matches: 4. CDR1 and CDR2 (germline): MNHNS, SASEGT. In DNA form, the CDR3 reads TGTGCCAGCAGACCCGGGACAGGGAATCAGCCCCAGCATTTT. Translation gives CASRPGTGNQPQHF.

J is TRBJ2-7 and V is TRBV7-2, with 9 positions matching TRBD1. The CDR3 is made up of 15 amino acids. J gave up 3 bases and V 7 bases, and 10 bases lay outside the gene matches. Germline CDR1 reads SGHTA; CDR2 reads FQGNSA. The DNA of the CDR3 is TGTGCCAGCACCCAAGAAGGGACAGGGATCTACGAGCAGTACTTC. This gives the protein CASTQEGTGIYEQYF. Full variable domain (outside the CDR3, taken from reference TRBV7-2 and TRBJ2-7): GAGVSQSPSNKVTEKGKDVELRCDPISGHTALYWYRQSLGQGLEFLIYFQGNSAPDKSGLPSDRFSAERTGGSVSTLTIQRTQQEDSAVYLCASTQEGTGIYEQYFGPGTRLTVT.

CDR3 protein: CASSQDLGRTGGPLGYTF. In DNA form, the CDR3 reads TGCGCCAGCAGCCAAGATCTCGGAAGGACAGGAGGCCCTCTTGGCTACACCTTC. The rearrangement links TRBV4-1 to TRBJ1-2; 7 bases fit TRBD1. V lost 0 bases to trimming and J lost 7 bases; unmatched junction nucleotides: 17. The length of the CDR3 is 18 residues. Per the germline V gene, CDR1 is MGHRA and CDR2 is YSYEKL.